This T cell receptor beta chain is drawn from a study of blood T cell repertoires in COVID-19. Turning to the study itself: From the United States, Italy and Spain came samples of acute and convalescent COVID-19. In each case, the material was cDNA or gDNA derived from T cells, B-cell-depleted T cells, or PBMCs.

The CDR3 contains 17 residues. The germline V gene encodes CDR1 SGHTA and CDR2 FQGNSA. The V end lost 0 bases, the J end lost 4 bases, and 15 bases lay between the germline ends. As processed by the authors: It was from reference gene primer amplification that nucleated cell counts were estimated. Libraries were prepared by immunoSEQ multiplex PCR; TCRdb keeps only in-frame clonotypes and omits some of them. That table furnishes V, J and clone size, whereas the DNA furnished D and trimming. The profile shows about 260,000 clones, over 75% of them singletons. This sequence was found in a human donor in a cohort sampled during active COVID-19. The genes are TRBV7-2 and TRBJ2-2; D is possibly TRBD2 (5 bases). The sample consisted of peripheral blood. The DNA for the CDR3 is TGTGCCAGCAGCTTAGCGCGGCTCAGAGGGTTCACCGGGGAGCTGTTTTTT. Amino acid sequence: CASSLARLRGFTGELFF.